The 10 T cell receptor beta chains presented below share a single source sample, sequenced in a study of human T cells and chemical hapten exposure (dated by TCRdb to the early 2020s). The library relied on RACE. Sequencing instrument: NextSeq 500. TCRdb ran its own pipeline on the public reads, namely fastp trimming at Q25 and MiXCR clone calling, and kept in-frame beta chains. Rows with a matching CDR3 protein are joined into one entry that keeps the most common DNA and genes. This sample holds fewer than 200,000 distinct CDR3 sequences; 20% to 25% were observed only once. Jointly, the top ten make up approximately 6.4% of the sample. Taken with the paper, the label for time point translates to: patch test 1, 2 weeks after DPC sensitization. The treatment or condition label of this sample denotes: therapeutic diphenylcyclopropenone sensitization with weekly scalp DPC. The material was whole blood, obtained in connection with sensitization to the hapten diphenylcyclopropenone (DPC). These receptors all stem from a woman aged 50 to 65 with alopecia areata. Some clones in this sample may be carry-over from other donors' samples.

The chain links TRBV2 to TRBJ1-1; 9 bases line up with TRBD1. The CDR3 contains 15 residues. The junction had 7 bases not matched to a gene; V was cut back by 8 bases and J by 0 bases. The germline gives CDR1 SNHLY, CDR2 FYNNEI. CDR3 sequence reads: CASRDRDNMNTEAFF. The CDR3 coding sequence is TGTGCCAGCCGGGACAGGGACAACATGAACACTGAAGCTTTCTTT.

The chain combines TRBV27 with TRBJ1-1, with D unresolved. The CDR3 has 14 residues. The V end was cut by 2 bases, the J end by 1 base, with 8 bases between. CDR1 MNHEY and CDR2 SMNVEV come from the germline V gene (reference sequence). The CDR3 loop is CASSLDRQNTEAFF. DNA of the CDR3: TGTGCCAGCAGTTTAGACCGACAGAACACTGAAGCTTTCTTT.

In its sample, this clonotype was seen many times. This chain connects TRBV4-1 to TRBJ1-4; D is undetermined. CDR3 length: 13 residues. CDR1 is MGHRA, CDR2 YSYEKL, per germline. The V gene lost 5 bases and the J gene lost 5 bases, with 9 bases spanning the gap. CDR3 nucleotide sequence: TGCGCCAGCAGCTGGGCCCTCAATGAAAAACTGTTTTTT. It translates to CASSWALNEKLFF.

The sample holds many counts of this clonotype. The chain employs TRBV29-1 and TRBJ1-5; D perhaps matches TRBD1 (5 bases). Trimming removed 4 bases at V and 9 bases at J, with 16 bases between. The CDR3 totals 13 residues. Germline V gives CDR1 SQVTM, CDR2 ANQGSEA. The CDR3 region is CSVGDSSLGPQHF. The CDR3, as DNA: TGCAGCGTTGGAGACAGTTCCTTAGGGCCCCAGCATTTT.

This clonotype was counted between two and nine times. The genes are TRBV2 and TRBJ2-3, with 8 bases identical to TRBD2. J lost 2 bases, V lost 10 bases, and 5 bases had no gene match. The CDR3 has 13 residues. CDR1 and CDR2 from the germline V gene are SNHLY and FYNNEI. The CDR3 DNA sequence: TGTGCCACTCTAGCGGGCTTCACAGATACGCAGTATTTT. Its protein is CATLAGFTDTQYF.

This clonotype showed up just a few times. The CDR3 DNA reads as TGTGCCAGCTCACCTAGCGGGACCTTGAGCAATGAGCAGTTCTTC. As protein: CASSPSGTLSNEQFF. The J gene is TRBJ2-1, the V gene TRBV18; 8 nucleotides match TRBD2. The junction had 7 bases not matched to a gene; V was cut back by 3 bases and J by 6 bases. Germline V gene sequence: CDR1 KGHSH, CDR2 LQKENI. CDR3 length: 15 residues.

This clonotype was counted a few times. The rearrangement uses TRBV7-9 and TRBJ1-1; D is possibly TRBD1 (6 bases). Germline-derived CDR1 and CDR2 are SEHNR and FQNEAQ (reference sequence). The CDR3 spans 13 residues. Trimming left V 3 bases short and J 7 bases short, with 12 bases between. CDR3 sequence: CASSFPDSREAFF. The CDR3 coding sequence is TGTGCCAGCAGCTTCCCGGACAGCCGTGAAGCTTTCTTT.

In its sample, this clonotype was seen a few times. This chain links TRBV3-1 with TRBJ2-5; D perhaps matches TRBD2 (6 bases). CDR1 is LGHDT and CDR2 is YNNKEL in the germline V gene (reference sequence). The CDR3 consists of 14 residues. V lost 4 bases and J 1 base, leaving 10 bases between the germline ends. The CDR3 is CASSRDSAQETQYF. The CDR3 region has the DNA TGTGCCAGCAGCCGGGACTCGGCCCAAGAGACCCAGTACTTC.

The chain employs TRBV27 and TRBJ1-6, with D possibly matching TRBD1 (6 bases). V was trimmed by 5 bases and J by 12 bases, leaving 26 bases between them. There are 17 residues in the CDR3. The germline gives CDR1 MNHEY, CDR2 SMNVEV (reference sequence). The CDR3 protein is CASSATPQGYRTQPLHF. CDR3 in DNA: TGTGCCAGCAGTGCCACTCCACAGGGTTACCGTACCCAACCCCTCCACTTT.

This clonotype came up once. This clone may be a read error of a much larger clone one base away. The chain is built from TRBV7-8 and TRBJ1-1; perhaps TRBD1 as D (5 bases). This CDR3 has 14 residues. V lost 1 base and J lost 1, with 7 bases in between. Germline V CDR1 and CDR2: SGHVS, FQNEAQ. In nucleotides, the CDR3 is TGTGCCAGCAGCTTAGTCCAGGGGAACACTGAAGCTTTCTTT. It specifies CASSLVQGNTEAFF.